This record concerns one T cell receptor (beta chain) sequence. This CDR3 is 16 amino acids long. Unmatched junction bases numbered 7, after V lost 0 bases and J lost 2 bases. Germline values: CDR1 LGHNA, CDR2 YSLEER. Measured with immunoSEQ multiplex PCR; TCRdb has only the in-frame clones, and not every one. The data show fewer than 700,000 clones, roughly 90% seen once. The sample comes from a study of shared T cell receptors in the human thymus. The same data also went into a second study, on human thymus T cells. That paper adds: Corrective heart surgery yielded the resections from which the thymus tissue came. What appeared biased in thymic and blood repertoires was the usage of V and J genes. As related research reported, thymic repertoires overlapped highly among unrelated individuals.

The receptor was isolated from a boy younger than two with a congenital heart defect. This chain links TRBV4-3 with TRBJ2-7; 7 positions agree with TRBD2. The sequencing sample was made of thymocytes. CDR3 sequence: CASSQEYQREAYEQYF. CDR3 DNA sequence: TGCGCCAGCAGCCAAGAGTACCAGCGGGAAGCCTACGAGCAGTACTTC.